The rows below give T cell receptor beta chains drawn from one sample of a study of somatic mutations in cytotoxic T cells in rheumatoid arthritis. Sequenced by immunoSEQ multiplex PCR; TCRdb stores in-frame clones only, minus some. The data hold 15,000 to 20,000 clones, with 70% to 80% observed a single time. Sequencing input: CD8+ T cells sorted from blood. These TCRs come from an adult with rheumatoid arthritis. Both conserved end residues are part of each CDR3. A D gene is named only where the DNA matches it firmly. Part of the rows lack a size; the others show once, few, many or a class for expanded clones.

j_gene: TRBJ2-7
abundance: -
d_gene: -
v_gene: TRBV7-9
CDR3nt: TGTGCCAGCAGCCCCGGACAGACCTACGAGCAGTACTTC
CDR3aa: CASSPGQTYEQYF

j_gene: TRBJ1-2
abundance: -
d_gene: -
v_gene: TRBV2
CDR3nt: TGTGCCAGCAGTGACGGAGCCGGGGCCTACACCTTC
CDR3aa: CASSDGAGAYTF

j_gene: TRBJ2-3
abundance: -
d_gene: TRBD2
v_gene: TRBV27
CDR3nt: TGTGCCAGCAGTTTGGGCGGGGGGGCAGCAGATACGCAGTATTTT
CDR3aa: CASSLGGGAADTQYF

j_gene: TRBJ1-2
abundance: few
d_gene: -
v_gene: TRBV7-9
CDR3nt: TGTGCCAGCAGCTCCCGGGTTAGGGGCTACACCTTC
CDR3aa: CASSSRVRGYTF

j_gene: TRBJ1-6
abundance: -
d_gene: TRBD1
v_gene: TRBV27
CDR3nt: TGTGCCAGCAGTTTTACAGGGGATAATTCACCCCTCCACTTT
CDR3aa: CASSFTGDNSPLHF

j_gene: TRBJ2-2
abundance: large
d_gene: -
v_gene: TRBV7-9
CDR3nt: TGTGCCAGCAGCCCACACCCGGGACTCATTAAGTGGGAGCTGTTTTTT
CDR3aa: CASSPHPGLIKWELFF

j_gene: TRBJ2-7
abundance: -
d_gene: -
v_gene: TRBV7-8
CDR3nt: TGTGCCAGCAGCTTCCTTGTGAGCTCCTACGAGCAGTACTTC
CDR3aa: CASSFLVSSYEQYF

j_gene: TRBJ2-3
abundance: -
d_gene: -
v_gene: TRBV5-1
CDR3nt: TGCGCCTGCCGTCCGAACTGGGAAGATACGCAGTATTTT
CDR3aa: CACRPNWEDTQYF

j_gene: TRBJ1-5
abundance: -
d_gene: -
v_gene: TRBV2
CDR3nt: TGTGCCAGCAGGACAGGAGAGTTCGATCAGCCCCAGCATTTT
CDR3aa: CASRTGEFDQPQHF

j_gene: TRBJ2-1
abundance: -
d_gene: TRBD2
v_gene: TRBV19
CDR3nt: TGTGCCAGTAGTATCTGGACTAGCGGGGGGGCAGTCCATGAGCAGTTCTTC
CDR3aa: CASSIWTSGGAVHEQFF

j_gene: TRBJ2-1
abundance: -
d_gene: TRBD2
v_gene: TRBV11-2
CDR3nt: TGTGCCAGCAGCGGAACCGGGACTAGCGGGGGCAATGAGCAGTTCTTC
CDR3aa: CASSGTGTSGGNEQFF

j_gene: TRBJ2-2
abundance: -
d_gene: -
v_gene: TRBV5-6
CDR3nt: TGTGCCAGCAGCTTTACCGAGAACACCGGGGAGCTGTTTTTT
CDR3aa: CASSFTENTGELFF

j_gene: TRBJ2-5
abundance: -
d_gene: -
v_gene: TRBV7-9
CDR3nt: TGTGCCAGCAGTCCCGGGGGCGCCGGATCCGGAGGAGAGACCCAGTACTTC
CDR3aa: CASSPGGAGSGGETQYF

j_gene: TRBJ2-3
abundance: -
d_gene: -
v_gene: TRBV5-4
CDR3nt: TGTGCCATCAGGGAGGGGGGGCTGGAAGATACGCAGTATTTT
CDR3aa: CAIREGGLEDTQYF

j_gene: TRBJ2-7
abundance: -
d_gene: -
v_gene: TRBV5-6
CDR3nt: TGTGCCAGCAGCGCCAAGGGACGTGGCTACGAGCAGTACTTC
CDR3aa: CASSAKGRGYEQYF

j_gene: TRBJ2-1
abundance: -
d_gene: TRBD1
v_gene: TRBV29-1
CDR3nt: TGCAGCGTTGATCCCGGGACAGCCTCCTACAATGAGCAGTTCTTC
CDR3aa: CSVDPGTASYNEQFF